The T cell receptor beta chain under discussion was sequenced for a study of blood T cell repertoires in COVID-19. At the level of the study: Samples taken during acute and convalescent COVID-19 were collected in the United States, Italy and Spain. In each case, the material was cDNA or gDNA derived from T cells, B-cell-depleted T cells, or PBMCs.

TCRdb's copy holds only in-frame clones and misses some; the assay was immunoSEQ multiplex PCR. The sample lists some 140,000 clones, more than 75% seen once, with over 9.5% in the top ten. With 5 bases clipped from V and 6 bases from J, the junction kept 8 bases outside the gene matches. There are 16 residues in the CDR3. Germline CDR1 reads MDHEN; CDR2 reads SYDVKM. V usage is TRBV28 and J usage is TRBJ2-2; TRBD1 aligns across 11 bases. Sequenced: peripheral blood. The TCR was taken from a man in his 60s who had recovered from COVID-19. CDR3 sequence (DNA): TGTGCCAGCAGTCGCACCGGGACAGGGGGGCCCGGGGAGCTGTTTTTT. This encodes CASSRTGTGGPGELFF.